This paragraph covers one T cell receptor beta chain sequence. This entry is derived from a study of blood T cell repertoires in COVID-19. Generated by immunoSEQ multiplex PCR, the TCRdb table keeps only in-frame clones and is missing some. This table has 120,000 to 150,000 clones, approximately 90% appearing once. Germline V gives CDR1 SGHAT, CDR2 FQNNGV. V was trimmed by 3 bases and J by 5 bases, leaving 13 bases between them. The CDR3 sequence is 14 residues long. This TCR came from a human donor in a cohort sampled during active COVID-19. This sequence joins TRBV11-2 and TRBJ1-1, with D maybe TRBD1 (5 bases). Sequencing used peripheral blood. The CDR3 DNA is TGTGCCAGCAGCTTGGCACTGGGGGGAACTGAAGCTTTCTTT. It is translated as CASSLALGGTEAFF.